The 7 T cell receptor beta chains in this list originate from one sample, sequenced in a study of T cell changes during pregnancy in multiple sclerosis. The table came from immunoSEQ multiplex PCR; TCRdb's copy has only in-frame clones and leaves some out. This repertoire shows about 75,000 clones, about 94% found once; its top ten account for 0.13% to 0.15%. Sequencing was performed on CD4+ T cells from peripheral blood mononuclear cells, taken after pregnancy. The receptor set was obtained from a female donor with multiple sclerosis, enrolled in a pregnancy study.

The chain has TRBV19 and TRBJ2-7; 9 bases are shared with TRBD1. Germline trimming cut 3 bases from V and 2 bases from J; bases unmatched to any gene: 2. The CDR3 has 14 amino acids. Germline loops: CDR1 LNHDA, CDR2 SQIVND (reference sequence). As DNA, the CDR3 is TGTGCCAGTAGTATCGGGACAGGGCCCTACGAGCAGTACTTC. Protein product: CASSIGTGPYEQYF.

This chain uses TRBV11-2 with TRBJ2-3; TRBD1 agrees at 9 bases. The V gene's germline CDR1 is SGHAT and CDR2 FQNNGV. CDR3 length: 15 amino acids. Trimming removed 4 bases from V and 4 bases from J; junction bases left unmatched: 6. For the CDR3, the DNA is TGTGCCAGCAGCTCAGGACAGGGGACGTCAGATACGCAGTATTTT. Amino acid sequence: CASSSGQGTSDTQYF.

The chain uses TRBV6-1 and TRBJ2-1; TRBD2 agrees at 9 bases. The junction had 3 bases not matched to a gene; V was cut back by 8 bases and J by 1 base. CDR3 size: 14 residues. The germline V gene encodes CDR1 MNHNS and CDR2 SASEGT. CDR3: CASGLATSYNEQFF. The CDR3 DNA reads TGTGCCAGCGGACTAGCGACGTCCTACAATGAGCAGTTCTTC.

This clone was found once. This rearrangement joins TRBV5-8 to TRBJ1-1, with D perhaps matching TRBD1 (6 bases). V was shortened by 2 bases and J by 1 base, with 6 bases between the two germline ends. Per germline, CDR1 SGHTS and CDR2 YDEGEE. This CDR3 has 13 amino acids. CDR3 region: CASSFRGNTEAFF. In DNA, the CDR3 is TGTGCCAGCAGCTTCAGGGGGAACACTGAAGCTTTCTTT.

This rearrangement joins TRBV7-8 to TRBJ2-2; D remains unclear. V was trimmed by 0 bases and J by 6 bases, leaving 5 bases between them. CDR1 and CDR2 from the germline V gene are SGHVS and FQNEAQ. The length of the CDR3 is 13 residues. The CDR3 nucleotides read TGTGCCAGCAGCTTAGCTCCGGCCGGGGAGCTGTTTTTT. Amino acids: CASSLAPAGELFF. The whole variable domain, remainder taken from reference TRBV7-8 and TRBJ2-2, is GAGVSQSPRYKVAKRGQDVALRCDPISGHVSLFWYQQALGQGPEFLTYFQNEAQLDKSGLPSDRFFAERPEGSVSTLKIQRTQQEDSAVYLCASSLAPAGELFFGEGSRLTVL.

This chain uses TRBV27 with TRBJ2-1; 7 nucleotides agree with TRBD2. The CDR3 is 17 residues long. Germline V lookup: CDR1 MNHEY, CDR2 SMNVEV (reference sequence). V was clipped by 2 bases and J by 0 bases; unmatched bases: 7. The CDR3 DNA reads TGTGCCAGCAGTTTAGAGGTGCGGGGGAGCTCCTACAATGAGCAGTTCTTC. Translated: CASSLEVRGSSYNEQFF.

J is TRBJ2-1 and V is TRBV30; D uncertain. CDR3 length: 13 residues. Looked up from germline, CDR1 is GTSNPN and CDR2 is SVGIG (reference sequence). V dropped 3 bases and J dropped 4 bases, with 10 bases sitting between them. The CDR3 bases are TGTGCCTGGAGCGAAAACAGTTACAATGAGCAGTTCTTC. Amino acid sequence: CAWSENSYNEQFF.